Shown below are 29 T cell receptor beta chains from a single sample sequenced in a study of radiation and T cells in renal cell carcinoma. Time point reported: blood 4 weeks post-SBRT, at nephrectomy. The treatment: 15 Gy SBRT to primary tumor, nephrectomy 4 weeks later. Assay used: immunoSEQ multiplex PCR; TCRdb lists only in-frame clones, some missing. The profile shows under 100,000 clones, approximately 82% of them singletons. The input for sequencing was blood, taken from a patient whose treatment included radiotherapy and nephrectomy. The source of these receptors is a man between 60 and 75 years old with renal cell carcinoma.

The V call is TRBV10-3, the J call TRBJ1-5; no reliable D call. The CDR3 consists of 12 residues. V was pared by 3 bases and J by 9 bases, with 9 bases between. The V gene's germline CDR1 is ENHRY and CDR2 SYGVKD. The CDR3 DNA reads as TGTGCCATCAGTGACGCCTCATCGCCCCAGCATTTT. Its protein is CAISDASSPQHF.

To note about this clone: Other DNA sequences in this specimen translate into the identical CDR3. This chain uses TRBV19 with TRBJ1-5, with D tentatively TRBD1 (5 bases). Between the trimmed V and J ends, which lost 2 bases and 4 bases, there was a span of 9 bases. CDR3 length: 14 amino acids. Germline V gives CDR1 LNHDA, CDR2 SQIVND (reference sequence). The DNA for the CDR3 is TGTGCCAGTAGTATACGGGCAGGGAATCAGCCCCAGCATTTT. Translating gives CASSIRAGNQPQHF.

CDR3 amino acids: CASSYFGSSPVYEQYF. For the CDR3, the DNA is TGTGCCAGCAGTTACTTCGGGTCTTCTCCGGTCTACGAGCAGTACTTC. The chain carries TRBV6-5 and TRBJ2-7; unclear D gene. The V and J ends lost 1 base and 3 bases respectively, with 16 bases between them. The CDR3 runs to 16 residues. Germline V lookup: CDR1 MNHEY, CDR2 SVGAGI.

This sequence joins TRBV25-1 and TRBJ1-3; the D is unclear. This CDR3 contains 16 residues. Germline loops: CDR1 MGHDK, CDR2 SYGVNS. The germline V and J ends were trimmed by 3 bases and 0 bases, with 12 bases remaining between them. CDR3: CASSEVDGLSGNTIYF. The CDR3 DNA sequence: TGTGCCAGCAGTGAGGTAGACGGACTCTCTGGAAACACCATATATTTT.

The J gene is TRBJ1-2, the V gene TRBV14; weak D call: TRBD1 (5 bases). This CDR3 spans 13 amino acids. V was shortened by 0 bases and J by 14 bases, with 16 bases between the two germline ends. Germline loops: CDR1 SGHDN, CDR2 FVKESK. The CDR3 DNA sequence: TGTGCCAGCAGCCAAGATTGGGGGGGTCGGGCAACCTTC. Translating gives CASSQDWGGRATF.

The J gene is TRBJ1-2, the V gene TRBV7-2; D is uncertain. Trimming stripped 0 bases from V and 4 bases from J, with 15 bases between. CDR1 is SGHTA and CDR2 is FQGNSA in the germline V gene. The CDR3 has 16 residues. This CDR3 reads CASSLAGPATSYGYTF. CDR3 coding DNA: TGTGCCAGCAGCTTAGCTGGACCAGCCACTTCCTATGGCTACACCTTC.

V gene TRBV5-4 combines with J gene TRBJ2-1; TRBD2 agrees at 7 bases. The CDR3 has 15 amino acids. Germline values: CDR1 SGHNT, CDR2 YYREEE (reference sequence). Trimming cost V 1 base and J 7 bases; bases outside gene matches: 8. The CDR3 region is CASSLSSGGVNEQFF. DNA for the CDR3: TGTGCCAGCAGCTTGTCTAGCGGTGGCGTGAATGAGCAGTTCTTC.

The J gene is TRBJ2-3, the V gene TRBV7-3; weak D call: TRBD1 (7 bases). This CDR3 spans 15 amino acids. CDR1 is SGHTA and CDR2 is FQGTGA in the germline V gene. V lost 2 bases and J 4 bases, leaving 13 bases between the germline ends. CDR3 in amino acids: CASSLVQGGADTQYF. The CDR3 DNA reads TGTGCCAGCAGCTTAGTCCAGGGGGGTGCAGATACGCAGTATTTT. The full variable domain, its missing parts supplied by reference TRBV7-3 and TRBJ2-3, is GAGVSQTPSNKVTEKGKYVELRCDPISGHTALYWYRQSLGQGPEFLIYFQGTGAADDSGLPNDRFFAVRPEGSVSTLKIQRTERGDSAVYLCASSLVQGGADTQYFGPGTRLTVL.

The chain combines TRBV18 with TRBJ1-2, with D unresolved. This CDR3 is built from 14 residues. Germline CDR1 reads KGHSH; CDR2 reads LQKENI. Trimming removed 0 bases at V and 3 bases at J, with 8 bases between. CDR3 region: CASSPPGSDYGYTF. CDR3 in DNA: TGTGCCAGCTCACCACCGGGCAGCGACTATGGCTACACCTTC.

The chain carries TRBV18 and TRBJ2-2, with a weak D call TRBD1 (6 bases). The CDR3 is 15 residues long. Germline V CDR1 and CDR2: KGHSH, LQKENI. Trimming shortened V by 6 bases and J by 1 base, and 12 bases separated the two germline ends. The CDR3 region is CASSSTTGNTGELFF. The CDR3 DNA follows: TGTGCCAGCTCCTCCACGACAGGGAACACCGGGGAGCTGTTTTTT. The complete variable domain, with remaining parts taken from reference TRBV18 and TRBJ2-2, reads NAGVMQNPRHLVRRRGQEARLRCSPMKGHSHVYWYRQLPEEGLKFMVYLQKENIIDESGMPKERFSAEFPKEGPSILRIQQVVRGDSAAYFCASSSTTGNTGELFFGEGSRLTVL.

The chain recombines TRBV6-5 with TRBJ2-3; D may match TRBD1 or TRBD2 (6 bases each). The CDR3 covers 15 residues. The germline V gene encodes CDR1 MNHEY and CDR2 SVGAGI. Trimming removed 8 bases from V and 0 bases from J, with 15 bases in between. The CDR3 loop reads CASGRRGRSTDTQYF. The CDR3 bases are TGTGCCAGCGGGCGTCGGGGGCGCAGCACAGATACGCAGTATTTT.

V usage is TRBV19 and J usage is TRBJ1-5; D is possibly TRBD1 (5 bases). Trimming removed 3 bases at V and 6 bases at J, with 15 bases between. Germline CDR1 and CDR2: LNHDA and SQIVND (reference sequence). The CDR3 runs 15 residues. CDR3 sequence reads: CASSITGPRAQPQHF. CDR3 DNA: TGTGCCAGTAGTATCACAGGTCCGAGGGCTCAGCCCCAGCATTTT.

The sample holds one count of this clone. The chain carries TRBV7-9 and TRBJ2-7; the match to TRBD1 covers 7 bases. The CDR3 runs 15 residues. V was clipped by 5 bases and J by 0 bases; unmatched bases: 7. The germline V gene has CDR1 SEHNR and CDR2 FQNEAQ (reference sequence). Here the CDR3 DNA reads TGTGCCAGCAGCCACGGACAGGAATTCTCCTACGAGCAGTACTTC. It specifies CASSHGQEFSYEQYF. The whole variable domain, filled in from reference TRBV7-9 and TRBJ2-7, reads DTGVSQNPRHKITKRGQNVTFRCDPISEHNRLYWYRQTLGQGPEFLTYFQNEAQLEKSRLLSDRFSAERPKGSFSTLEIQRTEQGDSAMYLCASSHGQEFSYEQYFGPGTRLTVT.

The chain employs TRBV20-1 and TRBJ2-1; D call uncertain. Trimming stripped 1 base from V and 8 bases from J, with 3 bases between. This CDR3 region has 10 residues. Germline V CDR1 and CDR2: DFQATT, SNEGSKA (reference sequence). This chain's CDR3 is CSARVYEQFF. The CDR3 DNA sequence: TGCAGTGCTAGAGTCTATGAGCAGTTCTTC.

The chain links TRBV6-1 to TRBJ2-7; a possible D gene is TRBD1 (5 bases). Germline V gene sequence: CDR1 MNHNS, CDR2 SASEGT. Trimming shortened V by 2 bases and J by 0 bases, and 14 bases separated the two germline ends. The length of the CDR3 is 16 residues. CDR3: CASSEIRGGFSYEQYF. In DNA, the CDR3 is TGTGCCAGCAGTGAAATAAGGGGTGGATTCTCCTACGAGCAGTACTTC.

The V gene is TRBV11-2, the J gene TRBJ2-3; 11 bases map to TRBD2. The germline gives CDR1 SGHAT, CDR2 FQNNGV. With V trimmed by 5 bases and J by 14 bases, 12 bases remained unmatched. This CDR3 spans 14 amino acids. The chain's CDR3 is CASSLISGRDLPYF. In DNA, the CDR3 is TGTGCCAGCAGCCTAATTAGCGGGAGGGACTTGCCGTATTTT.

This chain joins TRBV29-1 and TRBJ2-2; 7 positions agree with TRBD2. Germline lookup yields CDR1 SQVTM and CDR2 ANQGSEA. V shed 6 bases and J 1 base; nucleotides not matched to a gene: 14. The CDR3 is 17 amino acids. This CDR3 reads CSVGGDYQPGNTGELFF. CDR3 DNA sequence: TGCAGCGTGGGTGGGGACTACCAACCTGGGAACACCGGGGAGCTGTTTTTT.

V and J are TRBV7-2 and TRBJ1-1; D is uncertain. The length of the CDR3 is 11 residues. The germline gives CDR1 SGHTA, CDR2 FQGNSA. Trimming left V 9 bases short and J 9 bases short, with 14 bases between. In DNA, the CDR3 is TGTGCCAGTCGAGAACTCATCCAAGCTTTCTTT. Its protein product is CASRELIQAFF.

This chain joins TRBV13 and TRBJ2-3; D unclear. The germline V gene encodes CDR1 PRHDT and CDR2 FYEKMQ (reference sequence). CDR3 length: 15 residues. Between the trimmed V and J ends, which lost 1 base and 2 bases, there was a span of 10 bases. The CDR3 is CASSLDGPTTDTQYF. The CDR3, as DNA: TGTGCCAGCAGCTTAGATGGGCCAACCACAGATACGCAGTATTTT. The full variable domain, rest sourced from reference TRBV13 and TRBJ2-3, is AAGVIQSPRHLIKEKRETATLKCYPIPRHDTVYWYQQGPGQDPQFLISFYEKMQSDKGSIPDRFSAQQFSDYHSELNMSSLELGDSALYFCASSLDGPTTDTQYFGPGTRLTVL.

This clone came up once. The chain is built from TRBV28 and TRBJ1-5; D unresolved. Trimming shortened V by 5 bases and J by 9 bases, and 14 bases separated the two germline ends. Germline CDR1 MDHEN, CDR2 SYDVKM. The CDR3 is 13 residues long. The CDR3 region has the DNA TGTGCCAGCAGTCGACAAGGGCAATCGCCCCAGCATTTT. Protein: CASSRQGQSPQHF.

The V and J genes are TRBV30 and TRBJ1-5; possible D gene TRBD1, 6 bases. This CDR3 has 13 amino acids. V was clipped by 5 bases and J by 3 bases, with 11 bases between them. Germline V lookup: CDR1 GTSNPN, CDR2 SVGIG (reference sequence). For the CDR3, the DNA is TGTGCCTGGGCTGGACAGTCCAATCAGCCCCAGCATTTT. Amino acids: CAWAGQSNQPQHF.

This clone was seen just once. This chain joins TRBV4-2 and TRBJ1-2; TRBD1 is a possible D gene (5 bases). Germline V lookup: CDR1 LGHNA, CDR2 YNFKEQ. V shed 0 bases and J shed 8 bases, with 10 bases lying between them. The CDR3 sequence is 13 residues long. As DNA, the CDR3 is TGTGCCAGCAGCCAAGACAGGGTGGGGGGCTACACCTTC. Protein product: CASSQDRVGGYTF.

The chain has TRBV30 and TRBJ1-2; D gene unclear. The CDR3 runs to 16 residues. Deletions cut 1 base from V and 3 bases from J, with 18 bases between. The germline V gene has CDR1 GTSNPN and CDR2 SVGIG (reference sequence). The CDR3 reads CAWSARRHLRDYGYTF. The CDR3 DNA follows: TGTGCCTGGAGTGCCCGCCGACACCTTCGGGACTATGGCTACACCTTC.

This clone has only a few counts. This chain uses TRBV19 with TRBJ2-5; D uncertain. Germline values: CDR1 LNHDA, CDR2 SQIVND (reference sequence). V lost 3 bases and J lost 5, with 13 bases in between. This CDR3 contains 14 residues. In nucleotides, the CDR3 is TGTGCCAGTAGTATCCAAAGAGTTGGGGAGACCCAGTACTTC. It is translated as CASSIQRVGETQYF. The variable domain in full, with the rest retrieved from reference TRBV19 and TRBJ2-5, is DGGITQSPKYLFRKEGQNVTLSCEQNLNHDAMYWYRQDPGQGLRLIYYSQIVNDFQKGDIAEGYSVSREKKESFPLTVTSAQKNPTAFYLCASSIQRVGETQYFGPGTRLLVL.

The chain links TRBV6-5 to TRBJ1-5, with D possibly being TRBD1 (5 bases). In germline, CDR1 is MNHEY, CDR2 SVGAGI. V lost 6 bases, J lost 6 bases, and 15 bases lay in between. The CDR3 spans 14 residues. CDR3: CASSRDSLFQPQHF. The CDR3 region has the DNA TGTGCCAGCAGCCGCGACAGCTTATTTCAGCCCCAGCATTTT.

CDR3 DNA: TGTGCCAGCAGTTACTCGATACCTACAGGTGAAGCTTTCTTT. This gives the protein CASSYSIPTGEAFF. V gene TRBV6-5 combines with J gene TRBJ1-1, with D perhaps TRBD1 (5 bases). The germline V gene encodes CDR1 MNHEY and CDR2 SVGAGI. The length of the CDR3 is 14 residues. V was cut by 0 bases and J by 7 bases, with 12 bases left in between.

The CDR3 spells CACQAGTGEGSNQPQHF. For the CDR3, the DNA is TGTGCCTGCCAGGCCGGGACAGGTGAGGGTAGCAATCAGCCCCAGCATTTT. The chain couples TRBV30 to TRBJ1-5; 8 bases fit TRBD1. The CDR3 spans 17 residues. Unmatched junction bases numbered 13, after V lost 6 bases and J lost 0 bases. The germline V gene encodes CDR1 GTSNPN and CDR2 SVGIG (reference sequence).

A single count supports this clone. The chain recombines TRBV11-2 with TRBJ2-7, with D maybe TRBD2 (6 bases). The CDR3 is 14 residues long. V was trimmed by 1 base and J by 4 bases, leaving 11 bases between them. Per germline, CDR1 SGHAT and CDR2 FQNNGV. CDR3 region: CASSLGSGVYEQYF. The CDR3 DNA reads TGTGCCAGCAGCTTAGGTTCGGGAGTGTACGAGCAGTACTTC.

The chain combines TRBV28 with TRBJ1-4; tentatively, D is TRBD1 (5 bases). Between the trimmed V and J ends, which lost 6 bases and 0 bases, there was a span of 11 bases. CDR1 MDHEN and CDR2 SYDVKM come from the germline V gene. The CDR3 covers 15 residues. Here the CDR3 reads CASSRDFSTNEKLFF. CDR3 nucleotide sequence: TGTGCCAGCAGCCGGGACTTTTCAACTAATGAAAAACTGTTTTTT.